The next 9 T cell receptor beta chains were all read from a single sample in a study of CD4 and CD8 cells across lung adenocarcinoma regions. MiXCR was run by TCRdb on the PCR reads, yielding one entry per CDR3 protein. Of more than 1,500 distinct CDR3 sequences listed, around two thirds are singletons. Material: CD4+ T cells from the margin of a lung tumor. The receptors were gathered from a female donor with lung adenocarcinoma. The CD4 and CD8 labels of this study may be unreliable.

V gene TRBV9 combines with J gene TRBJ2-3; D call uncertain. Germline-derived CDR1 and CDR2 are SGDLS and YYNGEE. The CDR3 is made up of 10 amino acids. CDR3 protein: CWIAGIILYF. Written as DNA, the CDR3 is TGTTGGATTGCTGGTATTATTTTGTATTTT.

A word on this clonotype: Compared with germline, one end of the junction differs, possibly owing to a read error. The CDR3 bases are TGCGCCATCACGGAGCGGCTAGCCAGAGACATTCAGTACTTT. Translating gives CAITERLARDIQYF. The rearrangement uses TRBV10-1 and TRBJ2-4; the D gene is possibly TRBD2 (5 bases). CDR3 size: 14 residues. CDR1 WNHNN and CDR2 SYGVQD come from the germline V gene (reference sequence).

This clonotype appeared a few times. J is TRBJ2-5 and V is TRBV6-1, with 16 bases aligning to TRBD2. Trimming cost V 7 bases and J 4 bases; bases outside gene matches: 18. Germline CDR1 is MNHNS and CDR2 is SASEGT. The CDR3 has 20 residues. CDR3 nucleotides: TGTGCCAGCACTCCGGGACTAGCGGGGGGGATGTTATCCAAGGGAGAGACCCAGTACTTC. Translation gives CASTPGLAGGMLSKGETQYF.

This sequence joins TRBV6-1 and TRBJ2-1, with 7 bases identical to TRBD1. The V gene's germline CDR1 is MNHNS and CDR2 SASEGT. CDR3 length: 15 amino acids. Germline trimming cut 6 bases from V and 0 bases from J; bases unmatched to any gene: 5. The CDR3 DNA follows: TGTGCCAGCAGAAGACAGGGTGGCTCCTACAATGAGCAGTTCTTC. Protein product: CASRRQGGSYNEQFF.

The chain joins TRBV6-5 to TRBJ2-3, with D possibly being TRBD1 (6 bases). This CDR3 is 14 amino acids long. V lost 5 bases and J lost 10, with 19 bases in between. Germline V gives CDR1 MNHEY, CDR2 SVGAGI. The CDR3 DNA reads TGTGCCAGCAGTCACAGGGTGAGTCAAAATGCGCAGTATTTT. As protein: CASSHRVSQNAQYF.

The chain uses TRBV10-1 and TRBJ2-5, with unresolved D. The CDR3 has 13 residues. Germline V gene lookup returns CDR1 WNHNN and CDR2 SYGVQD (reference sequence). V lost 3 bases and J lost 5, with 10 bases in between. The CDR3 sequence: CASSDFSTETQYF. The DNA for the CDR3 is TGCGCCAGCAGTGATTTCAGTACGGAGACCCAGTACTTC.

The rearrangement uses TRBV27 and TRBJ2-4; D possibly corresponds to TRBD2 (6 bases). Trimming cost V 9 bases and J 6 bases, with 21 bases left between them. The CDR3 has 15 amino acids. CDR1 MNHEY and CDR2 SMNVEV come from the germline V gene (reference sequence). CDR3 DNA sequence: TGTGCCAGGAGCAACGTGGGCGGGGACCGAAACATTCAGTACTTC. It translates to CARSNVGGDRNIQYF.

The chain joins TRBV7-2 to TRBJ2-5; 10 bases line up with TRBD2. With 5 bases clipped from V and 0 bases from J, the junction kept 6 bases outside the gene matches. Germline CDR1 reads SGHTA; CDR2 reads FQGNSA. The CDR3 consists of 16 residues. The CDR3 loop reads CASSRPTSGDQETQYF. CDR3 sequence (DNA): TGTGCCAGCAGCCGACCCACTAGCGGGGACCAAGAGACCCAGTACTTC.

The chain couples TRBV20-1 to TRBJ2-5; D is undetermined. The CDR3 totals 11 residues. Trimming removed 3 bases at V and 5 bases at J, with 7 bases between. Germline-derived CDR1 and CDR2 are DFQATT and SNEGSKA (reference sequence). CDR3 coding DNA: TGCAGTGCTAGGGGGTTGGAGACCCAGTACTTC. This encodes CSARGLETQYF.